This T cell receptor (beta chain) stems from a study of tumor-infiltrating lymphocytes in localized non-small cell lung cancer. Notes on the study in general: Technical variation could not be separated from intratumor heterogeneity here.

This clone occurred a few times. As yet, its antigen is unknown. Profiled with immunoSEQ multiplex PCR; TCRdb holds only in-frame clones, not every one. The table includes around 8,000 clones, around 60% detected once. This sequence originates from a human donor with non-small cell lung cancer. Sequenced: uninvolved lung tissue not adjacent to the tumor.

As DNA, the CDR3 is TGTGCCTGGAGGGACGAGACAGGGGGCTATGGCTACACCTTC. It codes for CAWRDETGGYGYTF. This rearrangement joins TRBV30 to TRBJ1-2, with 9 bases matching TRBD1. V was pared by 3 bases and J by 4 bases, with 6 bases of the junction left unmatched. Germline-derived CDR1 and CDR2 are GTSNPN and SVGIG (reference sequence). This CDR3 is built from 14 residues.